This T cell receptor beta chain was retrieved from a study of cytomegalovirus exposure and HLA in healthy donors (dated by TCRdb to between 2016 and 2019). For the study in its entirety: According to an earlier analysis of 550 to 750 of the donors, about 179 million T cells yielded 117 million unique TCR beta sequences and 250 to 350 Gb of sequence data. About 300 gigabases of sequencing data and 80 million or so unique TCR sequences were included in an early release covering 500 to 750 HLA-typed donors. Among the roughly 370 genotyped donors, approximately 77% belonged to the genetic ancestry cluster associated with self-reported Caucasian donors. The study was designed to test whether signatures of past pathogen exposure could be identified by cataloging public T cell receptors. Using immunosequencing, the study profiled T cell repertoires from some 670 subjects and related those repertoires to cytomegalovirus serostatus. Besides the first cohort of roughly 660 subjects, a separate validation cohort made up of over 95 different subjects was used. High-throughput TCR immunosequencing, statistical association of individual TCRs with disease status, and machine learning were combined to predict cytomegalovirus infection status. In a later analysis, previously published TCR beta repertoires from 550 to 700 donors were re-analyzed and high-resolution HLA genotyping was added so that TCR occurrence patterns could be studied. Rather than drawing on any new phenotypic data, the later analysis identified candidate immune exposures from TCR beta sequences and the way those sequences occurred across donors. To decide whether each TCR beta V gene segment behaved as functional or pseudogenic, an earlier analysis of some 600 of the donors relied on high-throughput TCR beta sequencing. Donor age, sex, ethnicity and CMV serostatus were collected together with the repertoire data. In a later genetic analysis, genome-wide SNP genotypes for 398 of the 666 donors were used, and that subset was treated as a discovery cohort. All discovery cohort repertoires had been generated using a single sequencing platform. Both class I and class II loci were covered by HLA typing, at four-digit resolution. The number of donors typed differed by locus, with about 620-630 for A, B, C, DRB1 and DQB1, more than 500 for DQA1, about 610 for DPA1, and 472 for DPB1. Several DR-DQ haplotypes were treated as single units for association and clustering because of strong linkage in the cohort. Among about 390 genotyped donors of the cohort, an average of about 240,000 unique TCR beta nucleotide sequences were sequenced per donor, around 18% of them non-productive.

In regard to this clone: Its specific antigen is unknown. Per-base quality was not reported, and no clone a single base away is much larger than it.

The cohort was made up of several hundred healthy bone marrow donors. Cohort members were all nominally healthy when sampled, although unrecorded immune exposures were likely present. The donor was CMV seropositive and was included in the group of 300 or so seropositive cohort members. A peripheral blood sample was provided by each donor, and peripheral blood mononuclear cells were used for TCR beta sequencing. The Qiagen DNeasy Blood Extraction Kit was used to extract genomic DNA from the blood cell samples. Library method: the immunoSEQ multiplex PCR assay. For the multiplex PCR, a mixture combining 60 forward primers for TCR Vbeta segments and 13 reverse primers for TCR Jbeta segments was used. The CDR3 region of rearranged TCR beta genes was amplified from genomic DNA by a multiplex PCR assay. The amplified TCR beta libraries were sequenced on the Illumina HiSeq System as 87-base-pair reads. As for the authors' bioinformatics: A later analysis counted some 80 million unique TCR beta chains across the 666 repertoires, and 10 million to 12 million of these chains were shared by at least two donors. A nearest-neighbor algorithm error-corrected the raw reads and collapsed the reads into unique sequences, merging closely related sequences to remove PCR and sequencing errors. CDR3 sequences were aligned to IMGT reference sequences to assign V, D and J gene segments. For a sequence to be retained, a match of at least six nucleotides was required to both a V gene segment and a J gene segment. Rearrangements were called productive when the CDR3 lacked stop codons and stayed in frame with V and J; all others were non-productive. CDR3 was defined by IMGT convention, running from the second conserved V-encoded cysteine to the conserved J-encoded phenylalanine. The earlier analysis of about 500 of the donors excluded sequences that lacked an unambiguous match to a single V gene segment. An earlier analysis of a few hundred of the donors classified V segments as functional when productive rearrangements were above 56.7% and as segregating when the standard deviation between donors was above 5%. A statistical classification framework was developed to diagnose cytomegalovirus status using the catalog of TCR beta chain sequences. In a later analysis, V and J genes were assigned by comparing TCR nucleotide sequences against IMGT/GENE-DB human TR gene sequences. The TCRdist pipeline was used in a later analysis to assign CDR3 sequences and most-parsimonious VDJ recombination scenarios. A later analysis defined each TCR beta chain by its CDR3 amino acid sequence plus V-gene family, and excluded reads lacking a unique V-gene family. As a way to deal with suspected cross-contamination and a sequencing artifact, a later analysis dropped 500 to 700 nucleotide sequences that were highly shared and had low generation probability. In a later analysis, a clonal expansion index was calculated for each public chain from normalized within-repertoire ranks of inferred template counts. In a later analysis, generation probabilities were computed with a VDJ recombination model fitted to out-of-frame rearrangements, and the resulting probabilities were checked against IGoR. In a later analysis, TCR-TCR, TCR-HLA and TCR-CMV co-occurrence was scored with hypergeometric tests, and a repertoire-size bias correction was applied to TCR pairs. To estimate false discovery rates, a later analysis permuted the HLA or CMV assignments 20 times. A later analysis grouped co-occurring TCRs with DBSCAN, adding TCRdist sequence similarity when clustering within HLA-allele-positive subsets. Co-occurrence clustering excluded repertoires with fewer than 30,000 or more than 120,000 public chains, plus five with anomalous nucleotide sharing. TCRdb carries this immuneACCESS record with in-frame sequences only. Its versions omit some clonotypes, under half of them owing to an unresolved V gene in the studies checked, with the rest unexplained. From that table come the V and J calls and clone size; the DNA was used to work out D and trimming. For this sample there are 150,000 to 200,000 clones; roughly four fifths appear just once. The ten largest make up 2.1% of the sample.

Broader findings and caveats from the paper: The authors suggested that the approach could potentially be extended to other disease states and immunological phenotypes. Immune exposure information for the cohort was limited to CMV serostatus. Several of the top co-occurrence clusters appeared to be linked to parvovirus B19, influenza, CMV and Epstein-Barr virus, according to a later analysis. A later genetic analysis associated a missense DCLRE1C variant with V-gene and J-gene trimming of TCR beta chains, and an independent cohort replicated the association. Linkage disequilibrium might explain the correlated functional status among segregating V segments, but an unknown experimental factor could not be ruled out. In a later analysis, HLA-associated TCR beta chains were found to be more clonally expanded and to have lower generation probabilities than equally common non-associated chains. Roughly 15 rarely observed V segments, including chromosome 9 orphons, were excluded from the earlier analysis of several hundred of the donors because counts were too low. At a false discovery rate of 0.05, a later analysis linked around 17,000 TCR beta sequences to specific HLA alleles. Because HLA typing was missing for some donors at each locus, association tests included only the typed subset. The presence/absence analyses assumed that sequencing depth was roughly uniform across donors, and that assumption may not be true. Most CMV-associated TCR beta chains appeared to be HLA-restricted in a later analysis, and the HLA associations seemed to be driven largely by CMV exposure. A total of 150 or so TCR beta chains were listed by the study as associated with cytomegalovirus. A few of the identified cytomegalovirus-associated TCR beta chains were confirmed in vitro to be specific for cytomegalovirus antigens. A further reported finding was that TCR beta sequences accurately predicted the HLA-A and HLA-B alleles for most subjects in the first cohort. In a later analysis, the rate of TCR association differed among HLA loci, with DRB1 alleles having the most associated TCRs and HLA-C alleles having the fewest. The classifier was reported to diagnose cytomegalovirus status with high specificity and sensitivity in both the original cohort and the validation cohort. An earlier analysis of around 600 of the donors showed that most TCR beta V segments appeared in productive rearrangements either about 90% or about 30% of the time, which broadly matched IMGT annotations. A cluster of highly shared sequence variants was judged likely to be a technical artifact of the sequencing pipeline. The cohort was sequenced for TCR beta chains only, and without alpha or paired-chain data the features that could be detected were limited. Some IMGT-functional V segments, including TRBV6-2 and TRBV6-3, could not be told apart with the 87-base-pair reads, so those segments were excluded. Compared with the roughly 670-donor mean, donors in an Asian-associated ancestry cluster had fewer N-insertions in productive TCRs, according to a later genetic analysis. Across donors, most TCR sequences were observed very rarely, whereas some public TCRs were present in many individuals. When HLA alleles, especially DR and DQ, strongly co-occurred, attributing TCR associations to individual alleles was difficult.

Trimming leaves V shorter by 1 base and J shorter by 4 bases, with the junction holding 6 bases beyond the gene matches. The CDR3 has 15 amino acids, counting the end cysteine and phenylalanine. Here the CDR3 DNA is all that survives: 45 bases in frame from base 1. The CDR1 and CDR2 encoded by the germline V gene are LGHNA and YNFKEQ. The sequencing input was PBMCs. The rearranged chain carries TRBV4-2 and TRBJ2-5; 7 of the junction bases match TRBD2. This clonotype was obtained from a woman in her late teens or twenties in good health and CMV-seropositive. The encoded CDR3 is CASSQVLGGGETQYF. The DNA sequence follows: TGTGCCAGCAGCCAAGTCCTGGGGGGGGGAGAGACCCAGTACTTC.